Following are 12 T cell receptor beta chains from one sample sequenced in a study of a mutant IDH1 vaccine in newly diagnosed glioma listed by TCRdb under 2021. Library preparation used the immunoSEQ multiplex PCR assay. As stored in TCRdb, this immuneACCESS dataset retains in-frame rearrangements with V and J assigned. A fraction of the clones does not appear; measured against another copy, unresolved V genes explain less than half of the discrepancy, and the remainder lacks a known reason. Across this sample there are about 51,000 clones, with just under 80% seen only once. In total, the top ten clones hold approximately 2% of the sample. These receptors have no known antigen. The time point label, read with the paper, signifies: week 5, during vaccination. A 20-mer mutant IDH1 peptide at 300 micrograms in Montanide made up each vaccine dose, which was injected subcutaneously together with topical imiquimod.

The material was PBMCs, obtained from a glioma patient whose treatment included an IDH1 peptide vaccine. The receptor set was obtained from a woman in her thirties or forties with glioma.

The chain links TRBV5-1 to TRBJ1-2, with 8 nucleotides matching TRBD1. The length of the CDR3 is 15 residues. Trimming took 5 bases from V and 4 from J; bases not matched to a gene: 10. Germline-derived CDR1 and CDR2 are SGHRS and YFSETQ. The CDR3 loop reads CASRAGTGTGYGYTF. The CDR3 bases are TGCGCCAGCAGGGCCGGGACAGGCACGGGCTATGGCTACACCTTC.

The rearrangement uses TRBV7-2 and TRBJ2-1; 8 bases map to TRBD1. Trimming removed 5 bases from V and 3 bases from J; junction bases left unmatched: 6. The CDR3 covers 15 residues. Germline V gene data show CDR1 as SGHTA and CDR2 as FQGNSA. CDR3 residues: CASSLYGQGYNEQFF. In DNA, the CDR3 is TGTGCCAGCAGCCTATACGGACAGGGCTACAATGAGCAGTTCTTC.

This sequence joins TRBV2 and TRBJ1-1, with D uncertain. V lost 4 bases to trimming and J lost 4 bases, with 10 bases between them. Germline V CDR1 and CDR2: SNHLY, FYNNEI. There are 13 residues in the CDR3. The CDR3 is CASSVGPRTEAFF. The CDR3, as DNA: TGTGCCAGCAGTGTCGGGCCCCGCACTGAAGCTTTCTTT.

This clone was seen a few times. CDR3 coding DNA: TGTGCCAGCTCACCAAAGTCGGAGGTCCAGTACTCACCCCTCCACTTT. Translated: CASSPKSEVQYSPLHF. The J gene is TRBJ1-6, the V gene TRBV18; D unresolved. Germline V gives CDR1 KGHSH, CDR2 LQKENI. The CDR3 runs to 16 residues. Trimming cost V 2 bases and J 10 bases, with 18 bases left between them.

The rearrangement uses TRBV4-3 and TRBJ2-1; maybe TRBD1 (6 bases). V shed 3 bases and J shed 4 bases, with 19 bases lying between them. Germline CDR1 reads LGHNA; CDR2 reads YSLEER. There are 17 residues in the CDR3. CDR3 DNA sequence: TGCGCCAGCAGCCATGTGGCTACGGGACAAATTTACAATGAGCAGTTCTTC. Translation: CASSHVATGQIYNEQFF.

The genes are TRBV7-9 and TRBJ2-2; weak D call: TRBD2 (6 bases). The CDR3 contains 16 residues. Germline assignment: CDR1 SEHNR and CDR2 FQNEAQ (reference sequence). V gave up 3 bases and J gave up 1 base, with 12 bases separating them. CDR3 loop: CASSFPPGRNTGELFF. The CDR3 nucleotides read TGTGCCAGCAGCTTCCCCCCCGGGAGGAACACCGGGGAGCTGTTTTTT.

Relative to its sample, this clone is medium-sized. The chain carries TRBV6-5 and TRBJ2-5, with TRBD2 identical over 8 bases. The CDR3 runs to 15 residues. In germline, CDR1 is MNHEY, CDR2 SVGAGI. Germline trimming cut 5 bases from V and 4 bases from J; bases unmatched to any gene: 9. As DNA, the CDR3 is TGTGCCAGCAGTCCGTCGGGAGGGAGGTTAGAGACCCAGTACTTC. It encodes CASSPSGGRLETQYF.

The chain couples TRBV7-8 to TRBJ2-7; D uncertain. This CDR3 is 15 amino acids long. Germline CDR1 SGHVS, CDR2 FQNEAQ. V lost 0 bases, J lost 5 bases, and 14 bases lay in between. CDR3 amino acids: CASSLAAAGKHEQYF. The CDR3 coding sequence is TGTGCCAGCAGCTTAGCGGCGGCAGGCAAGCACGAGCAGTACTTC.

The chain joins TRBV7-2 to TRBJ1-6, with 7 bases that match TRBD1. V trimming: 5 bases; J trimming: 7 bases; junction bases outside the gene matches: 8. CDR3 size: 15 residues. Per the germline V gene, CDR1 is SGHTA and CDR2 is FQGNSA. The CDR3 DNA follows: TGTGCCAGCAGCGAACGACAGGGTGGCAATTCACCCCTCCACTTT. It yields the protein CASSERQGGNSPLHF.

This chain connects TRBV7-3 to TRBJ2-1; 9 bases agree with TRBD2. Germline-derived CDR1 and CDR2 are SGHTA and FQGTGA. This CDR3 is 16 amino acids long. V lost 1 base to trimming and J lost 2 bases; unmatched junction nucleotides: 3. CDR3 amino acids: CASSLMVAGAYNEQFF. Here the CDR3 DNA reads TGTGCCAGCAGCTTAATGGTAGCGGGGGCCTACAATGAGCAGTTCTTC.

This chain joins TRBV4-2 and TRBJ2-1; TRBD2 is a possible D gene (6 bases). The CDR3 is made up of 17 amino acids. Germline assignment: CDR1 LGHNA and CDR2 YNFKEQ. Deletions cut 0 bases from V and 7 bases from J, with 19 bases between. In DNA, the CDR3 is TGTGCCAGCAGCCAAGAACTCCGGGACTCCCTGGGAAATGAGCAGTTCTTC. The encoded protein is CASSQELRDSLGNEQFF.

This chain links TRBV30 with TRBJ1-5; D remains unclear. With 0 bases removed from V and 0 bases from J, the gap between germline ends came to 3 bases. The CDR3 is 13 residues long. CDR1 GTSNPN and CDR2 SVGIG come from the germline V gene (reference sequence). The CDR3 DNA sequence: TGTGCCTGGAGTGTGACTAGCAATCAGCCCCAGCATTTT. It is translated as CAWSVTSNQPQHF.